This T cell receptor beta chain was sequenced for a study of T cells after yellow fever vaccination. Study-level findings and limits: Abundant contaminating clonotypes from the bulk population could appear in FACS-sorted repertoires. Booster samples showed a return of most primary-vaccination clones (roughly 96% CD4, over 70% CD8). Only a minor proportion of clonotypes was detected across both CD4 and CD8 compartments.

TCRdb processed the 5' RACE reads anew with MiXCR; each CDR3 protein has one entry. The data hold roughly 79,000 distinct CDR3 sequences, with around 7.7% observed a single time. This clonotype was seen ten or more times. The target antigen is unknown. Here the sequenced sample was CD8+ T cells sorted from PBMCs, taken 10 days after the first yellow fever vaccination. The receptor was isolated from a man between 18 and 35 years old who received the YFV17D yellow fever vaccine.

CDR3 in DNA: TGTGCCAGCAGTCACTATCCCGACAGGGAGAATCAGCCCCAGCATTTT. Amino acid sequence: CASSHYPDRENQPQHF. The chain employs TRBV12-3 or TRBV12-4 and TRBJ1-5, with 7 nucleotides matching TRBD1. The junction had 11 bases not matched to a gene; V was cut back by 5 bases and J by 4 bases. The CDR3 contains 16 residues.